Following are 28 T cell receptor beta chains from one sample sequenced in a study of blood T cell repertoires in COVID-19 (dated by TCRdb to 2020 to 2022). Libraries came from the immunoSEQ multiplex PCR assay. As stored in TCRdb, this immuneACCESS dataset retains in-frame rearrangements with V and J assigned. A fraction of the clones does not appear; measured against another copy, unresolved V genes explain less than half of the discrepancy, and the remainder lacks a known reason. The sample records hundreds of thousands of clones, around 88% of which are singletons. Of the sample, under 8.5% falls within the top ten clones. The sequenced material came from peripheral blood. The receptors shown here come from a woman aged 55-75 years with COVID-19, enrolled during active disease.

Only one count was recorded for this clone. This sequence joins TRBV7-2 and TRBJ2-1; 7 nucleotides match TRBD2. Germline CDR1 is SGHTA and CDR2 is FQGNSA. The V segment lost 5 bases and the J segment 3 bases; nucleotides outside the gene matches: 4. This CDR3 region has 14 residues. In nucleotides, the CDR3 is TGTGCCAGCAGCAGGGCGGGGGACTACAATGAGCAGTTCTTC. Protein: CASSRAGDYNEQFF.

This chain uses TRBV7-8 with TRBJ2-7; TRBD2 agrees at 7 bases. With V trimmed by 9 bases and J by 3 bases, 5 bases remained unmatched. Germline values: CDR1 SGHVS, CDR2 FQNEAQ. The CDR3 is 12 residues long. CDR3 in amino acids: CASTSGGYEQYF. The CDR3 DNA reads TGTGCCAGTACCTCGGGGGGCTACGAGCAGTACTTC.

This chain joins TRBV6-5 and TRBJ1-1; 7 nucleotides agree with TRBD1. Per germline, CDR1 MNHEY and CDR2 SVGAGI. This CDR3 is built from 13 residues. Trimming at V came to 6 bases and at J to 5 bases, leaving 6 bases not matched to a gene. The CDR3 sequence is CASSKQGDTEAFF. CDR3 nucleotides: TGTGCCAGCAGCAAGCAGGGGGATACTGAAGCTTTCTTT.

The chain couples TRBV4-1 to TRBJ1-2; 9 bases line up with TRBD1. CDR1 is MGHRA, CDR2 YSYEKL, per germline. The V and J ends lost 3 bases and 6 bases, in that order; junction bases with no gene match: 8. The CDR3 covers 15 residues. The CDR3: CASSHTGTGNNGYTF. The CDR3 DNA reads TGCGCCAGCAGCCACACCGGGACAGGGAACAATGGCTACACCTTC.

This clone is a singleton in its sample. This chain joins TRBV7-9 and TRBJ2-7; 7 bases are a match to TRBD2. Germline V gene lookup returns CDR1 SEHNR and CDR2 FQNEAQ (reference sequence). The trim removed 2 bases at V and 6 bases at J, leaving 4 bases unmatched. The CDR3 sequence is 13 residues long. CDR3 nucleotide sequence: TGTGCCAGCAGCTTATTCGGGGAGGGCGAGCAGTACTTC. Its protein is CASSLFGEGEQYF.

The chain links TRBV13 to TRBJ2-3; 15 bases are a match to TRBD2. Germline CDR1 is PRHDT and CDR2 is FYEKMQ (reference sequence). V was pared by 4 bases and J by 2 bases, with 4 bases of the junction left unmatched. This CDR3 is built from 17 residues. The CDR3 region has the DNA TGTGCCAGCAGCTCTGGGACTAGCGGGGGGACCACAGATACGCAGTATTTT. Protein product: CASSSGTSGGTTDTQYF.

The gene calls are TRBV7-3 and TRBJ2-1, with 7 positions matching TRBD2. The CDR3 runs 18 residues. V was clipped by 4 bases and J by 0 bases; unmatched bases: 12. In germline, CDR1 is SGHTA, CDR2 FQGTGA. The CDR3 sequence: CASSSSPTSLNSYNEQFF. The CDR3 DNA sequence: TGTGCCAGCAGCTCGTCTCCGACTAGCTTAAACTCCTACAATGAGCAGTTCTTC.

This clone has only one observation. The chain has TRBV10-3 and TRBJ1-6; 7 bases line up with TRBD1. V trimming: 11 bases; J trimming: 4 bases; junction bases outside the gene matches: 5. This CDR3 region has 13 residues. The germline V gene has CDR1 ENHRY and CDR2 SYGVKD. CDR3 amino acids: CAAGTDYNSPLHF. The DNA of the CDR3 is TGTGCCGCTGGGACAGATTATAATTCACCCCTCCACTTT.

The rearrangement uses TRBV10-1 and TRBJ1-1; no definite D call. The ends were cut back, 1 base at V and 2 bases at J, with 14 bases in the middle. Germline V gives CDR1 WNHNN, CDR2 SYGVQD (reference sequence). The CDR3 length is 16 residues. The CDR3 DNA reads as TGCGCCAGCAGTGAGTACTCAATGGGCCGTAACACTGAAGCTTTCTTT. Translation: CASSEYSMGRNTEAFF.

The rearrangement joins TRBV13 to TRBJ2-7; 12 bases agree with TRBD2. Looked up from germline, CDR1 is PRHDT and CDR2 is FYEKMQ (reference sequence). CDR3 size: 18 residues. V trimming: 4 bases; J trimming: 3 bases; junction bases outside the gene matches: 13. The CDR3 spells CASSSVGLAGKDNYEQYF. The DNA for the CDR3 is TGTGCCAGCAGCTCCGTCGGACTAGCGGGGAAAGATAACTACGAGCAGTACTTC. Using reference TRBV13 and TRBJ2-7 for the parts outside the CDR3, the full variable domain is AAGVIQSPRHLIKEKRETATLKCYPIPRHDTVYWYQQGPGQDPQFLISFYEKMQSDKGSIPDRFSAQQFSDYHSELNMSSLELGDSALYFCASSSVGLAGKDNYEQYFGPGTRLTVT.

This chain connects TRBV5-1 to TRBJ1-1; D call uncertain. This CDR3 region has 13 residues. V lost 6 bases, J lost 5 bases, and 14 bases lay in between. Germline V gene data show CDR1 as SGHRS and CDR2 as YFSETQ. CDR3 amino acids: CASNFGSGTEAFF. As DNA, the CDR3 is TGCGCCAGCAACTTTGGTTCGGGTACTGAAGCTTTCTTT.

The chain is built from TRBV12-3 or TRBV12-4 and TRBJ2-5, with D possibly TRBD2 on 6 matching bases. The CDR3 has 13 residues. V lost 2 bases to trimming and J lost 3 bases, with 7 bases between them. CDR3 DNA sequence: TGTGCCAGCAGTTTAACGGGGGAAGAGACCCAGTACTTC. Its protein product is CASSLTGEETQYF.

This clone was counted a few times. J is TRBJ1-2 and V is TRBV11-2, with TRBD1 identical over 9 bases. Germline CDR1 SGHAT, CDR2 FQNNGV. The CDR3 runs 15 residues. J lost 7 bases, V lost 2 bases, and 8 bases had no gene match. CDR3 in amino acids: CASSLLDRGFGGYTF. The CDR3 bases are TGTGCCAGCAGCTTATTGGACAGGGGTTTCGGTGGCTACACCTTC. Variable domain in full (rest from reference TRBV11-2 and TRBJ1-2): EAGVAQSPRYKIIEKRQSVAFWCNPISGHATLYWYQQILGQGPKLLIQFQNNGVVDDSQLPKDRFSAERLKGVDSTLKIQPAKLEDSAVYLCASSLLDRGFGGYTFGSGTRLTVV.

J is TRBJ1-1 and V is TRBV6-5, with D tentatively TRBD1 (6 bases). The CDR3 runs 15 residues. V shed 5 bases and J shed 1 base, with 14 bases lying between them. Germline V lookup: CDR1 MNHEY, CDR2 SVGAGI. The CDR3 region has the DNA TGTGCCAGCAGTAGCAGGGGCGGGGGGAACACTGAAGCTTTCTTT. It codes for CASSSRGGGNTEAFF.

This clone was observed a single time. CDR3 nucleotides: TGTGCCAGCAGCTTTTACAGGGTTGGTTCACCCCTCCACTTT. Amino acids: CASSFYRVGSPLHF. This rearrangement joins TRBV11-2 to TRBJ1-6, with TRBD1 as a possible D gene (6 bases). The V gene's germline CDR1 is SGHAT and CDR2 FQNNGV. CDR3 length equals 14 residues. The V and J ends lost 3 bases and 9 bases respectively, with 12 bases between them.

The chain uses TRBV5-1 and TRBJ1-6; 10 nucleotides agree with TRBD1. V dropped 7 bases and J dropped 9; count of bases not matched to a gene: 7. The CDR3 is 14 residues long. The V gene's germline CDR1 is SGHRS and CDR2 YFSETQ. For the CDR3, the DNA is TGCGCCAGCGGACAGGGGGTTGAGGGTTCACCCCTCCACTTT. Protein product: CASGQGVEGSPLHF.

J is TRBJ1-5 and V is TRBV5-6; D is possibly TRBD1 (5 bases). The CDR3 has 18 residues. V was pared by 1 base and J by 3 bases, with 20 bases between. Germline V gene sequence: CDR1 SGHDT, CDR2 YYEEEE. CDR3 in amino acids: CASSLMVGGADFNQPQHF. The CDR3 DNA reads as TGTGCCAGCAGCTTGATGGTCGGTGGGGCGGATTTCAATCAGCCCCAGCATTTT.

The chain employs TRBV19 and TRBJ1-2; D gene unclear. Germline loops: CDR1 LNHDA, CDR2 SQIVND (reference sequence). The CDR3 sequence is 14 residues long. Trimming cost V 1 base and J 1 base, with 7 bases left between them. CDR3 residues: CASSIAKNNYGYTF. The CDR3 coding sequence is TGTGCCAGTAGTATAGCTAAGAATAACTATGGCTACACCTTC.

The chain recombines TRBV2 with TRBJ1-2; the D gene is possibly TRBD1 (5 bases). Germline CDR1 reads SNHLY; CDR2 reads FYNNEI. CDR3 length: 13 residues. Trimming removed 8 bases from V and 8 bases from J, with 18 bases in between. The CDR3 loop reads CASPRGGVGGYTF. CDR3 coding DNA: TGTGCCAGCCCCCGGGGGGGAGTAGGAGGCTACACCTTC.

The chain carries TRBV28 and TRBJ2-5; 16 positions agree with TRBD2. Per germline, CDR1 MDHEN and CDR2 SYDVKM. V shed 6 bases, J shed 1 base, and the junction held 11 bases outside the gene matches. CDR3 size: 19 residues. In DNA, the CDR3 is TGTGCCAGCAGCTTACTTCCGGGACTAGCGGGGGGGGCCCAAGAGACCCAGTACTTC. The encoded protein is CASSLLPGLAGGAQETQYF.

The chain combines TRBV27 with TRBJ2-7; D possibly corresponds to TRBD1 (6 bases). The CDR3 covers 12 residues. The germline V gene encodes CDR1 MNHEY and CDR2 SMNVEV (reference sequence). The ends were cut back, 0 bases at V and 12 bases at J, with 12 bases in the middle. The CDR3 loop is CASSLSRRGGYF. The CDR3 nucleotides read TGTGCCAGCAGTTTATCCAGGCGAGGGGGGTACTTC.

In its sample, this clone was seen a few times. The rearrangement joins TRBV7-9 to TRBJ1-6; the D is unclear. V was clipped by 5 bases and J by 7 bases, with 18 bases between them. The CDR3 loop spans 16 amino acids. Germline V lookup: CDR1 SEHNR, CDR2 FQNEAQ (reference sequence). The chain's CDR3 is CASSLSRPQSNSPLHF. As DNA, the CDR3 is TGTGCCAGCAGCCTGAGCAGGCCGCAGAGCAATTCACCCCTCCACTTT.

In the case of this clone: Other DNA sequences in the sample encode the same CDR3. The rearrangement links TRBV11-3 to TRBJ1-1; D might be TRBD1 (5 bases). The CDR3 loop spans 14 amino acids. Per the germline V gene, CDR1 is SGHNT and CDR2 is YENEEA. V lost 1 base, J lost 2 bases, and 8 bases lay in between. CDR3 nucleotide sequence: TGTGCCAGCAGCTTAGGGCAGGGAAACACTGAAGCTTTCTTT. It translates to CASSLGQGNTEAFF.

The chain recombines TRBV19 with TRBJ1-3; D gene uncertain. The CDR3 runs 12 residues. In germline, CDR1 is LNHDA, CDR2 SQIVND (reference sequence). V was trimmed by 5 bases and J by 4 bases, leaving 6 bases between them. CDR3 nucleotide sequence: TGTGCCAGTAGTCCCACAGGAAACACCATATATTTT. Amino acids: CASSPTGNTIYF.

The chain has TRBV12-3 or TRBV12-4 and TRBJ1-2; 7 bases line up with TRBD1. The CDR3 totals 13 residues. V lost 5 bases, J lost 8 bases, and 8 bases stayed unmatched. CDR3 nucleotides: TGTGCCAGCAGTCCAACAGGGGCTGGCGGCTACACCTTC. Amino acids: CASSPTGAGGYTF.

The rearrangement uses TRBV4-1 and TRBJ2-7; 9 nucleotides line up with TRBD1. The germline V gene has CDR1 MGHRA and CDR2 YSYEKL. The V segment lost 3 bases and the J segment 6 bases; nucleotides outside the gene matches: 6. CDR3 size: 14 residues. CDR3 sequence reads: CASSQTGGSGEQYF. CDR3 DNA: TGCGCCAGCAGCCAGACAGGGGGATCAGGCGAGCAGTACTTC.

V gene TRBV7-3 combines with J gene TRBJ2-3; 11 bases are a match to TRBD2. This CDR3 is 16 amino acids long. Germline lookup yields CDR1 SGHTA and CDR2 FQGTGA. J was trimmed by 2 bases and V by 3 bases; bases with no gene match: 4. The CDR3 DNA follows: TGTGCCAGCAGCTTTACTAGCGGGGGTTACACAGATACGCAGTATTTT. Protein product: CASSFTSGGYTDTQYF.

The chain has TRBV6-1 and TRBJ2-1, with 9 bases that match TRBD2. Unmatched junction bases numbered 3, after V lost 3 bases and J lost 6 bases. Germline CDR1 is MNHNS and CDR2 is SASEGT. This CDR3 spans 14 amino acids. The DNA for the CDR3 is TGTGCCAGCAGTGAGCTAGCGGGGTTCAATGAGCAGTTCTTC. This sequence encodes CASSELAGFNEQFF.